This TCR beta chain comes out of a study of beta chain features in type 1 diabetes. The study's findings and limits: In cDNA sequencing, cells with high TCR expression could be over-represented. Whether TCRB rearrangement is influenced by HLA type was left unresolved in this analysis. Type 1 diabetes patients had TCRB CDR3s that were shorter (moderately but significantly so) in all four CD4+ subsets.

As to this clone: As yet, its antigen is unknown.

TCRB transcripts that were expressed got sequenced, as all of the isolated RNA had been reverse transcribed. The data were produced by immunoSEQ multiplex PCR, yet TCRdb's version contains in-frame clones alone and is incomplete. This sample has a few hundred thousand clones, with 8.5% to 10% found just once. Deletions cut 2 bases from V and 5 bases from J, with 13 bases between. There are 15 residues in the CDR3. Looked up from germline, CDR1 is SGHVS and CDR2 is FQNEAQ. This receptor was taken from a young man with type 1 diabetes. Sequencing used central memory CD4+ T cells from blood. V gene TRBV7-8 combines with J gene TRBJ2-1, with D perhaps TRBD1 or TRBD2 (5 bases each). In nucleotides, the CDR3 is TGTGCCAGCAGCTTACGTACGGGGCAAAACAATGAGCAGTTCTTC. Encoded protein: CASSLRTGQNNEQFF.